These 18 T cell receptor beta chains came from one sample sequenced in a study of cytomegalovirus exposure and HLA in healthy donors. Some clones are missing from TCRdb's copy, which holds only in-frame ones; the method was immunoSEQ multiplex PCR. Here the sample spans around 300,000 clones, more than 75% being singletons. Sequenced: PBMCs. These TCRs come from a young woman in good health and CMV-seronegative.

V and J are TRBV6-5 and TRBJ2-7; TRBD1 agrees at 7 bases. This CDR3 is built from 14 residues. J gave up 2 bases and V 6 bases, and 7 bases lay outside the gene matches. The germline V gene has CDR1 MNHEY and CDR2 SVGAGI. The CDR3 nucleotides read TGTGCCAGCAGGTCCGGACAGGCGACCTACGAGCAGTACTTC. It specifies CASRSGQATYEQYF.

The V and J genes are TRBV7-2 and TRBJ2-7; 9 bases agree with TRBD2. Germline V gene sequence: CDR1 SGHTA, CDR2 FQGNSA. The V and J ends lost 4 bases and 8 bases, in that order; junction bases with no gene match: 9. CDR3 length equals 14 residues. CDR3 amino acids: CASSSLAGDNKQYF. In nucleotides, the CDR3 is TGTGCCAGCAGCTCACTAGCGGGTGATAATAAGCAGTACTTC.

V usage is TRBV29-1 and J usage is TRBJ2-3; D gene unclear. Germline CDR1 SQVTM, CDR2 ANQGSEA. Deletions cut 4 bases from V and 0 bases from J, with 8 bases between. This CDR3 spans 13 amino acids. CDR3 sequence: CSVVPRSTDTQYF. DNA of the CDR3: TGCAGCGTTGTTCCTCGGAGCACAGATACGCAGTATTTT.

This sequence joins TRBV6-5 and TRBJ1-4, with 7 bases matching TRBD1. The CDR3 runs 15 residues. The trim removed 6 bases at V and 4 bases at J, leaving 8 bases unmatched. Germline V gene lookup returns CDR1 MNHEY and CDR2 SVGAGI. The CDR3, as DNA: TGTGCCAGCAGCCGCAACAGGGGACATAATGAAAAACTGTTTTTT. Translation: CASSRNRGHNEKLFF.

The V call is TRBV7-9, the J call TRBJ2-5; 14 bases fit TRBD2. The ends lost 3 bases at V and 0 bases at J; junction bases unmatched: 9. The CDR3 sequence is 19 residues long. Per the germline V gene, CDR1 is SEHNR and CDR2 is FQNEAQ (reference sequence). CDR3 in DNA: TGTGCCAGCAGCTTCTTGGGGAGACTAGCGGGAGGGGACCAAGAGACCCAGTACTTC. Its translation is CASSFLGRLAGGDQETQYF.

The rearrangement joins TRBV5-6 to TRBJ2-5; maybe TRBD1 (6 bases). The length of the CDR3 is 16 residues. Trimming took 5 bases from V and 1 from J, leaving 18 bases between them. CDR1 and CDR2 from the germline V gene are SGHDT and YYEEEE. CDR3 amino acids: CASSFSAGEPQETQYF. The CDR3 coding sequence is TGTGCCAGCAGTTTCTCCGCAGGGGAACCCCAAGAGACCCAGTACTTC.

This chain links TRBV2 with TRBJ1-4, with unresolved D. The CDR3 is made up of 14 amino acids. V lost 6 bases to trimming and J lost 1 base, with 9 bases between them. Germline values: CDR1 SNHLY, CDR2 FYNNEI. CDR3 sequence (DNA): TGTGCCAGCAGGGCGGATATAACTAATGAAAAACTGTTTTTT. This encodes CASRADITNEKLFF. The whole variable domain, remainder taken from reference TRBV2 and TRBJ1-4, is EPEVTQTPSHQVTQMGQEVILRCVPISNHLYFYWYRQILGQKVEFLVSFYNNEISEKSEIFDDQFSVERPDGSNFTLKIRSTKLEDSAMYFCASRADITNEKLFFGSGTQLSVL.

This chain joins TRBV28 and TRBJ2-5; 7 bases align to TRBD2. V was pared by 6 bases and J by 1 base, with 8 bases of the junction left unmatched. Germline CDR1 and CDR2: MDHEN and SYDVKM. This CDR3 contains 15 residues. Written as DNA, the CDR3 is TGTGCCAGCAGATCTAGCGGCAGACTCCAAGAGACCCAGTACTTC. The encoded protein is CASRSSGRLQETQYF.

This chain uses TRBV6-5 with TRBJ2-5, with D maybe TRBD2 (6 bases). Germline values: CDR1 MNHEY, CDR2 SVGAGI. Deletions cut 6 bases from V and 5 bases from J, with 19 bases between. The CDR3 consists of 15 residues. The CDR3 sequence: CASRTTSLLWETQYF. The CDR3 nucleotides read TGTGCCAGCAGAACAACTAGCTTACTGTGGGAGACCCAGTACTTC.

The rearrangement links TRBV6-1 to TRBJ2-2; D possibly corresponds to TRBD1 (6 bases). CDR1 and CDR2 from the germline V gene are MNHNS and SASEGT. CDR3 length: 15 residues. The germline V and J ends were trimmed by 6 bases and 1 base, with 12 bases remaining between them. Here the CDR3 reads CASRGKGVNTGELFF. The CDR3 DNA is TGTGCCAGCAGAGGAAAGGGGGTGAACACCGGGGAGCTGTTTTTT.

The chain combines TRBV28 with TRBJ1-5, with 7 bases matching TRBD1. This CDR3 has 16 amino acids. The V gene end was trimmed by 6 bases and the J gene end by 0 bases; junction bases not matched to a gene: 8. CDR1 and CDR2 from the germline V gene are MDHEN and SYDVKM. Here the CDR3 DNA reads TGTGCCAGCAGCTCGGGGGGGACAGTTAGCAATCAGCCCCAGCATTTT. The encoded protein is CASSSGGTVSNQPQHF.

V is TRBV7-3 and J is TRBJ2-3, with D unresolved. CDR1 and CDR2 (germline): SGHTA, FQGTGA. V was pared by 1 base and J by 2 bases, with 10 bases between. CDR3 length: 15 amino acids. For the CDR3, the DNA is TGTGCCAGCAGCTTAAGTGGCGGTACCACAGATACGCAGTATTTT. This codes for CASSLSGGTTDTQYF. Combining the CDR3 with reference TRBV7-3 and TRBJ2-3 gives the whole variable domain GAGVSQTPSNKVTEKGKYVELRCDPISGHTALYWYRQSLGQGPEFLIYFQGTGAADDSGLPNDRFFAVRPEGSVSTLKIQRTERGDSAVYLCASSLSGGTTDTQYFGPGTRLTVL.

This clone has more than one count but fewer than ten. This chain joins TRBV9 and TRBJ1-3; D not certain. The V gene lost 4 bases and the J gene lost 9 bases, with 23 bases spanning the gap. The germline V gene encodes CDR1 SGDLS and CDR2 YYNGEE. The CDR3 loop spans 16 amino acids. Written as DNA, the CDR3 is TGTGCCAGCAGCTTCTTCCCCGACATTCGTGGCGTCACCATATATTTT. This gives the protein CASSFFPDIRGVTIYF.

This clone was recorded once. The V and J genes are TRBV27 and TRBJ2-2; 10 nucleotides line up with TRBD1. The CDR3 is 20 residues long. Trimming at V came to 3 bases and at J to 1 base, leaving 14 bases not matched to a gene. Germline-derived CDR1 and CDR2 are MNHEY and SMNVEV (reference sequence). CDR3 coding DNA: TGTGCCAGCAGTTTTATGTATGCGGGACAGGGGAGGGGGAACACCGGGGAGCTGTTTTTT. It encodes CASSFMYAGQGRGNTGELFF.

Remarks on this clone: The sample has other DNA sequences that encode this CDR3 too. This chain uses TRBV30 with TRBJ2-3; TRBD2 agrees at 9 bases. Trimming took 3 bases from V and 0 from J; bases not matched to a gene: 1. The CDR3 has 14 residues. From germline, CDR1 is GTSNPN and CDR2 SVGIG (reference sequence). CDR3 DNA sequence: TGTGCCTGGAGCACTAGCGGGAGCACAGATACGCAGTATTTT. Translated, it gives CAWSTSGSTDTQYF.

This chain joins TRBV5-1 and TRBJ1-5; the D is unclear. The CDR3 has 15 residues. Germline V gene sequence: CDR1 SGHRS, CDR2 YFSETQ. Deletions cut 0 bases from V and 1 base from J, with 8 bases between. The CDR3 DNA reads as TGCGCCAGCAGCTTGGGTACTATGAGCAATCAGCCCCAGCATTTT. Residues: CASSLGTMSNQPQHF.

V and J are TRBV15 and TRBJ1-5, with unresolved D. The CDR3 runs 15 residues. Germline CDR1 and CDR2: LNHNV and YYDKDF (reference sequence). Trimming cost V 0 bases and J 0 bases, with 6 bases left between them. Here the CDR3 reads CATSRDPHSNQPQHF. CDR3 sequence (DNA): TGTGCCACCAGCAGAGATCCACATAGCAATCAGCCCCAGCATTTT.

CDR3 bases: TGTGCCAGCAGTTACGTAGGGAGTGACACCGGGGAGCTGTTTTTT. It translates to CASSYVGSDTGELFF. J is TRBJ2-2 and V is TRBV6-5, with D maybe TRBD2 (5 bases). The CDR3 sequence is 15 residues long. V was clipped by 2 bases and J by 3 bases, with 10 bases between them. Germline CDR1 is MNHEY and CDR2 is SVGAGI.